This paragraph reports one T cell receptor beta chain. Its antigen is not identified. TCRdb's table, derived via immunoSEQ multiplex PCR, lists solely in-frame clones and lacks some. The sample contains about 58,000 clones, under 90% of which appear only once. The V end was cut by 8 bases, the J end by 3 bases, with 17 bases between. Looked up from germline, CDR1 is SNHLY and CDR2 is FYNNEI. This CDR3 spans 15 amino acids. Stated time point: week 5, during vaccination. Alongside topical imiquimod, each dose of vaccine comprised 300 ug of mutant IDH1 20-mer peptide. The data are from a study of a mutant IDH1 vaccine in newly diagnosed glioma. In the study overall: Earlier treatment was radiotherapy, temozolomide, or both, with most getting both.

The sequenced sample was PBMCs, obtained from a glioma patient whose treatment included an IDH1 peptide vaccine. The V and J genes are TRBV2 and TRBJ1-5; maybe TRBD1 (5 bases). The TCR originated in a woman aged 50 to 60 with glioma. Here the CDR3 reads CASRLYTGDNQPQHF. CDR3 DNA sequence: TGTGCCAGCCGGCTATATACAGGAGACAATCAGCCCCAGCATTTT. The full variable domain, rest sourced from reference TRBV2 and TRBJ1-5, is EPEVTQTPSHQVTQMGQEVILRCVPISNHLYFYWYRQILGQKVEFLVSFYNNEISEKSEIFDDQFSVERPDGSNFTLKIRSTKLEDSAMYFCASRLYTGDNQPQHFGDGTRLSIL.